Listed below are T cell receptor beta chains from one sample, sequenced in a study of vaccination effects on CD4 cells after COVID-19. These receptors' antigens are unknown. Using immunoSEQ multiplex PCR, the repertoire was profiled, and TCRdb retains in-frame clones only, with some absent. The data show tens of thousands of clones, 75% to 80% seen once. This specimen consisted of CD4+ T cells from PBMCs cultured without peptide, obtained before COVID-19 vaccination. These TCRs come from a human donor who received a COVID-19 vaccine. Each CDR3 is given with its conserved first and last residue. The D gene is left open where the match is weak. Clone size is given for some rows only: seen once, a few or many times, or a class if the clone is expanded.

>-|TRBJ2-3|TRBV6-5|-
CASTHGVTDTQYF
TGTGCCAGCACCCACGGGGTTACAGATACGCAGTATTTT
>-|TRBJ1-6|TRBV4-2|-
CASSQAVGFSPLHF
TGTGCCAGCAGCCAAGCCGTGGGGTTTTCACCCCTCCACTTT
>-|TRBJ2-3|TRBV3-1/TRBV3-2|-
CASSQSQGPDTQYF
TGTGCCAGCAGCCAATCGCAGGGCCCAGATACGCAGTATTTT
>-|TRBJ1-1|TRBV7-2|-
CASSLAGNTEAFF
TGTGCCAGCAGCTTAGCCGGGAACACTGAAGCTTTCTTT
>-|TRBJ1-4|TRBV28|-
CASSLGRSNEKLFF
TGTGCCAGCAGTTTGGGCAGGTCGAATGAAAAACTGTTTTTT
>-|TRBJ2-3|TRBV7-3|TRBD1
CASSATGGIQYTQYF
TGTGCCAGCAGTGCCACAGGGGGCATCCAGTATACGCAGTATTTT
>-|TRBJ1-1|TRBV5-1|TRBD1
CASSPQGTGMTEAFF
TGCGCCAGCAGCCCTCAAGGGACAGGGATGACTGAAGCTTTCTTT
>few|TRBJ1-3|TRBV30|-
CAWRGPGSSGNTIYF
TGTGCCTGGAGGGGTCCAGGGAGCTCTGGAAACACCATATATTTT
>-|TRBJ1-4|TRBV18|TRBD1
CASSPVQGGGEKLFF
TGTGCCAGCTCACCAGTTCAAGGGGGCGGGGAGAAACTGTTTTTT
>-|TRBJ1-1|TRBV19|TRBD1
CASSITGGGSTEAFF
TGTGCCAGTAGTATCACAGGGGGTGGGAGCACTGAAGCTTTCTTT
>once|TRBJ1-1|TRBV28|-
CASSRPANTEAFF
TGTGCCAGCAGCCGTCCGGCGAACACTGAAGCTTTCTTT
>-|TRBJ2-5|TRBV5-1|TRBD1
CASSFGTVLGETQYF
TGCGCCAGCAGCTTTGGGACAGTTCTAGGGGAGACCCAGTACTTC
>-|TRBJ1-1|TRBV6-6|-
CASSYRVNTEAFF
TGTGCCAGCAGTTATAGAGTGAACACTGAAGCTTTCTTT
>-|TRBJ2-3|TRBV7-3|TRBD2
CASSTRTSGGADRQYF
TGTGCCAGCAGCACGCGGACTAGCGGGGGGGCCGATAGGCAGTATTTT
>-|TRBJ1-2|TRBV24-1|-
CATSAEVGGYTF
TGTGCCACCAGTGCCGAGGTCGGGGGCTACACCTTC
>few|TRBJ1-1|TRBV30|-
CAWSPGTPGTEAFF
TGTGCCTGGAGTCCCGGGACACCTGGGACTGAAGCTTTCTTT
>-|TRBJ2-3|TRBV24-1|TRBD2
CATSGASGALRSDTQYF
TGTGCCACCAGTGGGGCTAGCGGGGCCCTCAGGTCAGATACGCAGTATTTT
>-|TRBJ2-5|TRBV4-1|-
CASSPPDGSTQYF
TGCGCCAGCAGCCCCCCAGACGGCAGCACCCAGTACTTC
>-|TRBJ2-6|TRBV19|TRBD1
CASRRDRIAGANVLTF
TGTGCCAGTAGAAGGGACAGGATTGCCGGGGCCAACGTCCTGACTTTC
>-|TRBJ1-2|TRBV2|TRBD1
CASSVGTGGGYGYTF
TGTGCCAGCAGTGTTGGGACAGGGGGCGGGTATGGCTACACCTTC
>-|TRBJ1-4|TRBV12-3/TRBV12-4|TRBD1
CASGRQGDEKLFF
TGTGCCAGCGGGAGGCAGGGGGATGAAAAACTGTTTTTT
>few|TRBJ2-2|TRBV28|TRBD2
CASGGGRWELFF
TGTGCCAGCGGGGGAGGGAGATGGGAGCTGTTTTTT
>once|TRBJ2-5|TRBV14|-
CASSPGETQYF
TGTGCCAGCAGCCCGGGGGAGACCCAGTACTTC
>few|TRBJ1-2|TRBV6-5|-
CATRQTNYGYTF
TGTGCCACCCGTCAGACTAACTATGGCTACACCTTC
>once|TRBJ1-1|TRBV7-2|-
CASAQAGVMNTEAFF
TGTGCCAGCGCCCAGGCGGGAGTCATGAACACTGAAGCTTTCTTT
>-|TRBJ2-2|TRBV9|-
CASQGQGRAGELFF
TGTGCCTCACAAGGGCAGGGGAGGGCCGGGGAGCTGTTTTTT
>-|TRBJ1-2|TRBV6-1|-
CASSEVVPGYGYTF
TGTGCCAGCAGTGAAGTTGTTCCCGGTTATGGCTACACCTTC
>once|TRBJ2-3|TRBV7-3|TRBD2
CASSLSSGGITDTQYF
TGTGCCAGCAGCTTAAGTAGCGGGGGGATCACAGATACGCAGTATTTT
>-|TRBJ1-1|TRBV30|-
CAWRRHGPDTEAFF
TGTGCCTGGAGGAGACACGGGCCTGACACTGAAGCTTTCTTT
>-|TRBJ2-1|TRBV10-1|TRBD2
CASSGRGATWNEQFF
TGCGCCAGCAGTGGGCGGGGGGCGACTTGGAATGAGCAGTTCTTC
>-|TRBJ1-2|TRBV19|-
CASSLPSDRFFRDTF
TGTGCCAGTAGCCTCCCTTCCGACAGGTTCTTTAGGGACACCTTC
>once|TRBJ1-2|TRBV7-9|-
CASSPPAALGGYTF
TGTGCCAGCAGCCCCCCCGCGGCCTTGGGCGGCTACACCTTC
>-|TRBJ1-2|TRBV7-2|-
CASSLVQVGGYTF
TGTGCCAGCAGCTTAGTCCAGGTTGGTGGCTACACCTTC
>-|TRBJ2-5|TRBV5-1|TRBD1
CASSLGGTGGQETQYF
TGCGCCAGCAGCTTGGGCGGGACAGGGGGCCAAGAGACCCAGTACTTC
>-|TRBJ1-1|TRBV5-6|TRBD1
CASSSDRGVTEAFF
TGTGCCAGCAGCTCGGACAGGGGGGTCACTGAAGCTTTCTTT
>-|TRBJ2-2|TRBV7-9|-
CASSLGGLNTGELFF
TGTGCCAGCAGCTTAGGTGGCTTGAACACCGGGGAGCTGTTTTTT
>-|TRBJ1-2|TRBV30|-
CAWSGQTGGGYTF
TGTGCCTGGAGTGGACAGACGGGGGGTGGCTACACCTTC
>-|TRBJ2-1|TRBV19|-
CASTLERQSGEQFF
TGTGCCAGTACCCTCGAGAGACAAAGCGGTGAGCAGTTCTTC
>-|TRBJ1-3|TRBV4-1|-
CASSRDGLSGNTIYF
TGCGCCAGCAGCCGGGACGGCCTCTCTGGAAACACCATATATTTT
>-|TRBJ1-5|TRBV23-1|-
CASSQSRPGWQPQHF
TGCGCCAGCAGTCAATCCCGGCCGGGGTGGCAGCCCCAGCATTTT
>-|TRBJ1-1|TRBV2|-
CASSLNWNTEAFF
TGTGCCAGCAGTCTTAATTGGAACACTGAAGCTTTCTTT
>-|TRBJ1-5|TRBV24-1|-
CATLRRQVISNQPQHF
TGTGCCACCCTTAGACGACAGGTGATTAGCAATCAGCCCCAGCATTTT
>-|TRBJ1-1|TRBV28|-
CASSPRGLSRTEAFF
TGTGCCAGCAGTCCCAGAGGACTCTCCCGCACTGAAGCTTTCTTT
>-|TRBJ2-1|TRBV7-3|-
CASSLERLQTRQFF
TGTGCCAGCAGCTTAGAGCGGCTTCAGACCAGGCAGTTCTTC
>-|TRBJ2-5|TRBV19|-
CASSIRQTGQETQYF
TGTGCCAGTAGTATTAGGCAGACAGGCCAAGAGACCCAGTACTTC
>-|TRBJ1-1|TRBV7-9|-
CASSFSQGTEAFF
TGTGCCAGCAGCTTTTCACAGGGCACTGAAGCTTTCTTT
>-|TRBJ1-3|TRBV7-2|-
CASSLTGNTIYF
TGTGCCAGCAGCTTAACTGGAAACACCATATATTTT
>-|TRBJ2-2|TRBV2|TRBD1
CASSDGTVNTGELFF
TGTGCCAGCAGTGACGGGACAGTCAACACCGGGGAGCTGTTTTTT
>-|TRBJ2-2|TRBV6-5|TRBD1
CASSWTGMNTGELFF
TGTGCCAGCAGCTGGACAGGGATGAACACCGGGGAGCTGTTTTTT
>-|TRBJ1-3|TRBV19|-
CASSIRDVGNTIYF
TGTGCCAGTAGTATCCGGGACGTAGGAAACACCATATATTTT
>-|TRBJ1-5|TRBV6-2/TRBV6-3|TRBD1
CASSRDRGSNQPQHF
TGTGCCAGCAGCCGCGACAGGGGAAGCAATCAGCCCCAGCATTTT
>-|TRBJ1-2|TRBV18|-
CASSPIKGSEFGYTF
TGTGCCAGCTCACCAATAAAGGGGTCGGAGTTTGGCTACACCTTC